The 23 T cell receptor beta chains in this list originate from one sample, sequenced in a study of metastatic and nonmetastatic thyroid tumors. TCRdb ran MiXCR on the PCR reads. The table shows 20,000 to 25,000 clones, with 20% to 25% occurring only once. All patients were treatment-naive before thyroid surgery. The material sequenced was tumor tissue. The receptor source for this set is a female donor with papillary thyroid cancer or a benign thyroid nodule (not recorded which). Some clones in this sample may be carry-over from other donors' samples.

CDR3 nucleotides: TGCAGTGCTAGAGTTGAAGGGAGGGAGGGCACAGATACGCAGTATTTT. This gives the protein CSARVEGREGTDTQYF. This chain links TRBV20-1 with TRBJ2-3, with TRBD2 matching over 7 bases. Germline V CDR1 and CDR2: DFQATT, SNEGSKA (reference sequence). Trimming took 1 base from V and 1 from J; bases not matched to a gene: 8. The CDR3 has 16 residues.

This clone was seen many times. This chain joins TRBV14 and TRBJ2-1, with D hard to call. Trimming cost V 2 bases and J 10 bases, with 9 bases left between them. The germline V gene has CDR1 SGHDN and CDR2 FVKESK. This CDR3 spans 12 amino acids. Here the CDR3 reads CASSQTRREQFF. The CDR3 DNA follows: TGTGCCAGCAGCCAAACGAGGCGGGAGCAGTTCTTC.

This chain connects TRBV11-3 to TRBJ2-7, with D possibly matching TRBD2 (5 bases). Trimming shortened V by 4 bases and J by 7 bases, and 20 bases separated the two germline ends. The germline gives CDR1 SGHNT, CDR2 YENEEA. This CDR3 contains 15 residues. The CDR3, as DNA: TGTGCCAGCAGCTACTACAGCCTTCGGGGTGCGGAGCAGTACTTC. Protein: CASSYYSLRGAEQYF.

Judged by abundance, this clone is medium-sized. In DNA form, the CDR3 reads TGTGCCAGCAGCTCTATCTATGGCTACACCTTC. Translated, it gives CASSSIYGYTF. The rearrangement links TRBV7-8 to TRBJ1-2; no clear D. The CDR3 length is 11 residues. Germline V CDR1 and CDR2: SGHVS, FQNEAQ. V lost 4 bases to trimming and J lost 4 bases, with 4 bases between them.

The chain is built from TRBV5-1 and TRBJ2-2, with 11 bases identical to TRBD2. This CDR3 spans 17 amino acids. Germline V gene data show CDR1 as SGHRS and CDR2 as YFSETQ. With 1 base clipped from V and 5 bases from J, the junction kept 7 bases outside the gene matches. The CDR3: CASSLSPSGGSTGELFF. The DNA for the CDR3 is TGCGCCAGCAGCTTGAGCCCTAGCGGGGGGTCGACCGGGGAGCTGTTTTTT.

This clone was found many times. This chain links TRBV12-3 or TRBV12-4 with TRBJ1-1; D gene uncertain. The CDR3 covers 14 residues. Trimming removed 6 bases from V and 3 bases from J, with 14 bases in between. The CDR3 coding sequence is TGTGCCAGCAGCCTTAGAATGTCCTACACTGAAGCTTTCTTT. It encodes CASSLRMSYTEAFF.

This clone turned up a few times. The chain has TRBV2 and TRBJ2-5; 8 positions agree with TRBD2. CDR3 length: 12 residues. Germline V gene sequence: CDR1 SNHLY, CDR2 FYNNEI. J lost 4 bases, V lost 6 bases, and 1 base had no gene match. The CDR3, as DNA: TGTGCCAGCAGCACTAGCGGAGAGACCCAGTACTTC. Its translation is CASSTSGETQYF.

This clone was detected many times. It may be a read error: a sequence one base away is much more abundant. Other nucleotide sequences from this sample produce the same CDR3. The V gene is TRBV5-6, the J gene TRBJ2-7; TRBD1 agrees at 7 bases. This CDR3 has 12 amino acids. From germline, CDR1 is SGHDT and CDR2 YYEEEE. CDR3 loop: CASRRRDSEQYF. CDR3 sequence (DNA): TGTGCCAGCAGAAGACGGGACAGCGAGCAATACTTC.

This clone has just a few counts. The chain couples TRBV27 to TRBJ2-7; TRBD2 matches at 14 bases. The CDR3 is 15 residues long. V shed 5 bases, J shed 3 bases, and the junction held 3 bases outside the gene matches. Looked up from germline, CDR1 is MNHEY and CDR2 is SMNVEV (reference sequence). CDR3: CASSRGLAGVYEQYF. As DNA, the CDR3 is TGTGCCAGCAGTAGGGGACTAGCGGGAGTCTACGAGCAGTACTTC.

By share, this clone ranks as medium-sized. The V gene is TRBV4-1, the J gene TRBJ2-5; D possibly corresponds to TRBD2 (5 bases). Between the trimmed V and J ends, which lost 1 base and 2 bases, there was a span of 14 bases. Germline assignment: CDR1 MGHRA and CDR2 YSYEKL. This CDR3 contains 16 residues. The CDR3 loop is CASSQVRKRAQETQYF. CDR3 bases: TGCGCCAGCAGCCAAGTCAGGAAGAGGGCTCAAGAGACCCAGTACTTC.

The rearrangement joins TRBV6-1 to TRBJ2-7; D is perhaps TRBD1 (5 bases). Trimming cost V 6 bases and J 4 bases, with 10 bases left between them. In germline, CDR1 is MNHNS, CDR2 SASEGT. The CDR3 is 12 residues long. This CDR3 is CASSLDSYEQYF. The DNA of the CDR3 is TGTGCCAGCAGCCTCGACAGTTACGAGCAGTACTTC.

The rearrangement joins TRBV30 to TRBJ1-2; D uncertain. There are 15 residues in the CDR3. The germline V gene has CDR1 GTSNPN and CDR2 SVGIG (reference sequence). Here the CDR3 DNA reads TGTGTCATCGTCCCGGCATGGCTAGCTAACTATGGCTACACCTTC. This gives the protein CVIVPAWLANYGYTF.

Notes on this clone: A read error may explain this, as a much larger clone is one base away. The chain recombines TRBV5-1 with TRBJ1-1; possibly TRBD1 for D (5 bases). Germline-derived CDR1 and CDR2 are SGHRS and YFSETQ. CDR3 length equals 15 residues. DNA of the CDR3: TGCTCCAGCAGCCCACAAGGGGTTCGGGGAACTGAAGCTTTCTTT. Translation gives CSSSPQGVRGTEAFF.

This clone ranks as medium-sized. The chain is built from TRBV10-2 and TRBJ2-7; D gene uncertain. Germline-derived CDR1 and CDR2 are WSHSY and SAAADI. Trimming took 3 bases from V and 3 from J, leaving 3 bases between them. The CDR3 contains 11 residues. CDR3 DNA: TGCGCCAGCAGTGATAACTACGAGCAGTACTTC. Its protein is CASSDNYEQYF.

The rearrangement uses TRBV14 and TRBJ2-3; D is ambiguous. With 0 bases removed from V and 0 bases from J, the gap between germline ends came to 13 bases. The CDR3 is 17 amino acids. Germline V gives CDR1 SGHDN, CDR2 FVKESK. CDR3 nucleotides: TGTGCCAGCAGCCAAGATGTGGCGGCGACTAGCACAGATACGCAGTATTTT. Residues: CASSQDVAATSTDTQYF.

The chain uses TRBV7-9 and TRBJ2-5; D ambiguous. This CDR3 spans 16 amino acids. Germline V gene data show CDR1 as SEHNR and CDR2 as FQNEAQ (reference sequence). The V gene lost 7 bases and the J gene lost 4 bases, with 22 bases spanning the gap. The CDR3 DNA reads as TGTGCCAGCATTTCAAGCCTCCGGGCCCTGGGAGAGACCCAGTACTTC. It encodes CASISSLRALGETQYF. The whole variable domain, filled in from reference TRBV7-9 and TRBJ2-5, reads DTGVSQNPRHKITKRGQNVTFRCDPISEHNRLYWYRQTLGQGPEFLTYFQNEAQLEKSRLLSDRFSAERPKGSFSTLEIQRTEQGDSAMYLCASISSLRALGETQYFGPGTRLLVL.

The table lists this clone with many counts. A single base separates this from a much larger clone, so it may be a read error. Other DNA sequences within the sample encode an identical CDR3. The chain recombines TRBV3-1 with TRBJ1-5; D is possibly TRBD1 (5 bases). The CDR3 totals 13 residues. Per the germline V gene, CDR1 is LGHDT and CDR2 is YNNKEL (reference sequence). V was pared by 4 bases and J by 6 bases, with 10 bases between. The CDR3 nucleotides are TGTGCCAGCAGCCGCGGGAGGGGTCAGCCCCAGCATTTT. Translation gives CASSRGRGQPQHF.

In its sample, this clone was seen a few times. The chain combines TRBV28 with TRBJ2-7; 7 bases agree with TRBD1. CDR3 length: 15 residues. The V segment lost 3 bases and the J segment 4 bases; nucleotides outside the gene matches: 9. The V gene's germline CDR1 is MDHEN and CDR2 SYDVKM. CDR3 protein: CASSLRTGASYEQYF. The CDR3 nucleotides are TGTGCCAGCAGTTTGAGAACAGGGGCCTCATACGAGCAGTACTTC.

This clone was detected ten times or more. The CDR3 loop is CASSSDRYEQYF. In nucleotides, the CDR3 is TGTGCCAGCTCATCGGACAGGTACGAGCAGTACTTC. The genes are TRBV18 and TRBJ2-7; 7 bases agree with TRBD1. The CDR3 loop spans 12 amino acids. After removal of 5 bases from V and 4 bases from J, the junction contained 2 bases not matched to a gene. CDR1 KGHSH and CDR2 LQKENI come from the germline V gene.

This clone counts as medium-sized. In nucleotides, the CDR3 is TGTGCCAGCAGCTCGGGACTAGCGGGAGTGGGGCAGTACTTC. Its translation is CASSSGLAGVGQYF. This chain connects TRBV7-2 to TRBJ2-7; TRBD2 matches 14 bases. The CDR3 covers 14 residues. Germline lookup yields CDR1 SGHTA and CDR2 FQGNSA. V gave up 4 bases and J gave up 9 bases; unmatched junction bases: 5.

Comment on this clone: One junction end does not reproduce the germline sequence, and a read error may be involved. The chain carries TRBV7-7 and TRBJ2-7; unclear D gene. Per the germline V gene, CDR1 is SSHAT and CDR2 is FNYEAQ (reference sequence). The length of the CDR3 is 13 residues. In nucleotides, the CDR3 is TGTGCTAGCAGCTTAGCTTGGGGAAACGAGCAGTACTTC. Translating gives CASSLAWGNEQYF.

This clone is medium-sized by share. CDR3 nucleotide sequence: TGTGCCAGCAGTACACGACAGGGTGGCAATCAGCCCCAGCATTTT. It codes for CASSTRQGGNQPQHF. This chain connects TRBV28 to TRBJ1-5; TRBD1 agrees at 7 bases. The V and J ends lost 5 bases and 2 bases, in that order; junction bases with no gene match: 6. Germline-derived CDR1 and CDR2 are MDHEN and SYDVKM. The CDR3 totals 15 residues.

Concerning this clone itself: Being one base from a much bigger clone, this may be a read error. This sequence joins TRBV9 and TRBJ2-5; the D gene is possibly TRBD2 (5 bases). The CDR3 contains 15 residues. CDR1 is SGDLS, CDR2 YYNGEE, per germline. The CDR3 spells CASTTWGADQETHYF. The DNA for the CDR3 is TGTGCCAGCACCACCTGGGGAGCGGACCAAGAGACCCATTACTTC.